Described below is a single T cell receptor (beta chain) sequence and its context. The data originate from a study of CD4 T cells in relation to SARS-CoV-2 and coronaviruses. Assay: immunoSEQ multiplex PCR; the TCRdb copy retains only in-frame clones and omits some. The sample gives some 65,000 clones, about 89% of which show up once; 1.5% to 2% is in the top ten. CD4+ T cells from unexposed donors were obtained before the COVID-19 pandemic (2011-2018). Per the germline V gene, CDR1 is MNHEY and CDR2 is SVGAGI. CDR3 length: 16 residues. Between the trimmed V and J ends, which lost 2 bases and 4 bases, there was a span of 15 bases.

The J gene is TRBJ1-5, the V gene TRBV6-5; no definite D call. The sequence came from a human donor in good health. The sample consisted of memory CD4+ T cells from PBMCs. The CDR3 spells CASSYGTTGRNQPQHF. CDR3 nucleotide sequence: TGTGCCAGCAGTTACGGAACGACGGGGAGGAATCAGCCCCAGCATTTT.